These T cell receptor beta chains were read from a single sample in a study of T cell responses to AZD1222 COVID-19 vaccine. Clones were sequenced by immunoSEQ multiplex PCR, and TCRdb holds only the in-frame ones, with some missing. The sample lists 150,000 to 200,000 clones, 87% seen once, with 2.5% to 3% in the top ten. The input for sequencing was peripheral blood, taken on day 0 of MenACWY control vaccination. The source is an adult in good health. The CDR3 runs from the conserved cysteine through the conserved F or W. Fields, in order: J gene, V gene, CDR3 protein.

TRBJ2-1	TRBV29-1	CSVEVIGTSGGISYNEQFF
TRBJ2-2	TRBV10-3	CAISEGLAGGTGELFF
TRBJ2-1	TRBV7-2	CASSTSHRAYNEQFF
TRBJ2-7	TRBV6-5	CASSRGTRPPYEQYF
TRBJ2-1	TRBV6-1	CASSETGSSYNEQFF
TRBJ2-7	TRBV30	CAWGDYSYEQYF
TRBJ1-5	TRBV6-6	CASQGMGQRNQPQHF
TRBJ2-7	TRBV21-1	CASSKGSWDRRVSYEQYF
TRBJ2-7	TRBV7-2	CASSLAGTTSYEQYF
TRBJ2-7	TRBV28	CASSAGTSGYEQYF
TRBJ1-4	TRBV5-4	CASSLGGDNEKLFF
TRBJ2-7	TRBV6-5	CASKGEGGSSYEQYF
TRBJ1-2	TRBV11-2	CASREIRDRVSYTF
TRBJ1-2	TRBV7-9	CASSPRQGGGYTF
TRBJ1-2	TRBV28	CASSLETGGPSYGYTF
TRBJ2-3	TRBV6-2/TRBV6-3	CASSYRGGPDTQYF
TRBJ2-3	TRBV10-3	CAIRPGQGAGTDTQYF
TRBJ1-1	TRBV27	CASSVVRGTEAFF
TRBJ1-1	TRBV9	CASSVATGYTEAFF
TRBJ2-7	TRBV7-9	CASSRKGHYEQYF
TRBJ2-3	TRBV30	CAWSPGGGGTDTQYF
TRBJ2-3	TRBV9	CASSPLADSWSDTQYF
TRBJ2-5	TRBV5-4	CASSRQGAVETQYF